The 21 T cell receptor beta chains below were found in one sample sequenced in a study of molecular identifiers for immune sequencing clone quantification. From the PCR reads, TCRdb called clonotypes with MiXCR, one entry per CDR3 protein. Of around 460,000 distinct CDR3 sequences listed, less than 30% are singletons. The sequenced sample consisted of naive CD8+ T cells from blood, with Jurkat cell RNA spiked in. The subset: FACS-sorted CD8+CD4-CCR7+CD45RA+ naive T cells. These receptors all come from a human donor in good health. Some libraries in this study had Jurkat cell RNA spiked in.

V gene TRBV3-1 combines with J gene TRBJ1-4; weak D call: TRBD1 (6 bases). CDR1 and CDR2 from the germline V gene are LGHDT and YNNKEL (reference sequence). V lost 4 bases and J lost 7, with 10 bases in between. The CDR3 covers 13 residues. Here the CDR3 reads CASSRQVFEKLFF. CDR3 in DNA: TGTGCCAGCAGCCGACAGGTTTTTGAAAAACTGTTTTTT.

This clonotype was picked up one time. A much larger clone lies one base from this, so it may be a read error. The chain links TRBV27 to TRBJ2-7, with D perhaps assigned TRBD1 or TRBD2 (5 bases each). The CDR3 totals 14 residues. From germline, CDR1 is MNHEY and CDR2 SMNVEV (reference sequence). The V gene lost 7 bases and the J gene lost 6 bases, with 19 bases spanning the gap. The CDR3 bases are TGTGCCAGCACCCAAGTGGGGGACCCCACCGAGCAGTACTTC. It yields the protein CASTQVGDPTEQYF.

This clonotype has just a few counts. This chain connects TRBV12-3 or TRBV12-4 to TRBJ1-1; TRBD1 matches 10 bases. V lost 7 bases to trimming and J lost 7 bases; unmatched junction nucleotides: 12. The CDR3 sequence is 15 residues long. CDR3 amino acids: CASNHNPTGGHEAFF. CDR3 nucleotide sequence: TGTGCCAGCAACCACAACCCGACAGGGGGCCATGAAGCTTTCTTT.

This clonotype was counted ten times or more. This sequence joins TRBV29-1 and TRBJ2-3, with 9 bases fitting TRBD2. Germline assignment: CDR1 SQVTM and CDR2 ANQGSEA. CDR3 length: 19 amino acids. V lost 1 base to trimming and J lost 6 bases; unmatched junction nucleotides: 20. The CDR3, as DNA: TGCAGCGTTGAAGGGACACTAGGGACTAGCACGGGCGGTCCGGATACGCAGTATTTT. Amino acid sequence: CSVEGTLGTSTGGPDTQYF.

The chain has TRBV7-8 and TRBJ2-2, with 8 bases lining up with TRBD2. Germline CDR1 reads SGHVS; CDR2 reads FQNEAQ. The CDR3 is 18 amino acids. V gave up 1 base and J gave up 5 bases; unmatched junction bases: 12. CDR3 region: CASSLGHSGGAGTGELFF. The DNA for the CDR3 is TGTGCCAGCAGCTTAGGCCACAGCGGGGGCGCTGGGACCGGGGAGCTGTTTTTT.

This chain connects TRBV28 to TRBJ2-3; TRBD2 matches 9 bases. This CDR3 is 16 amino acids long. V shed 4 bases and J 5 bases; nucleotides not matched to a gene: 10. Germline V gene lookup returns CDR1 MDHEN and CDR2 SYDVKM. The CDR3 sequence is CASSYPSGIREDTQYF. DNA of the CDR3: TGTGCCAGCAGTTATCCTAGCGGGATTAGGGAAGATACGCAGTATTTT. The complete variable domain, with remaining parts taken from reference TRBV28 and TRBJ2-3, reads DVKVTQSSRYLVKRTGEKVFLECVQDMDHENMFWYRQDPGLGLRLIYFSYDVKMKEKGDIPEGYSVSREKKERFSLILESASTNQTSMYLCASSYPSGIREDTQYFGPGTRLTVL.

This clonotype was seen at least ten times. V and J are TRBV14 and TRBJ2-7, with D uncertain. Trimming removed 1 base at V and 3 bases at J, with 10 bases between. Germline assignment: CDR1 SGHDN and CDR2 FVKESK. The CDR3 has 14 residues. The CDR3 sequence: CASSQGIRYYEQYF. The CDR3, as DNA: TGTGCCAGCAGCCAAGGGATCCGGTACTACGAGCAGTACTTC.

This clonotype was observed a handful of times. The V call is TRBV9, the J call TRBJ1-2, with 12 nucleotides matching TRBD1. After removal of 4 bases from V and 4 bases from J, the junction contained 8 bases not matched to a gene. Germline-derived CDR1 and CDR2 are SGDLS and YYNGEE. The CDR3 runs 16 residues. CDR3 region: CASSPGTGGASYGYTF. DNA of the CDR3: TGTGCCAGCAGCCCTGGGACAGGGGGCGCCAGCTATGGCTACACCTTC.

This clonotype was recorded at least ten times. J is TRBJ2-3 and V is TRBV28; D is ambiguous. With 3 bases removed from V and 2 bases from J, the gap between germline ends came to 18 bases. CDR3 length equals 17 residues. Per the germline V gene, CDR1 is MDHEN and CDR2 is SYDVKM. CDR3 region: CASSFRPSLLNTDTQYF. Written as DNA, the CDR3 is TGTGCCAGCAGTTTCCGCCCTTCCTTATTGAACACAGATACGCAGTATTTT.

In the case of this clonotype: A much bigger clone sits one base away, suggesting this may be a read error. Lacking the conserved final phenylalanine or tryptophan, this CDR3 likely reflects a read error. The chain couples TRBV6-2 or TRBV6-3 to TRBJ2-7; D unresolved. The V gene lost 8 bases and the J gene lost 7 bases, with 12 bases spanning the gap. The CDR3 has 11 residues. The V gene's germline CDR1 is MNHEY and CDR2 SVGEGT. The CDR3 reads CASWDFEEQYY. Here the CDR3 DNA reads TGTGCCAGCTGGGATTTTGAGGAGCAGTACTAC.

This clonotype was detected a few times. CDR3 region: CASSFGATGELFF. The CDR3 DNA reads as TGTGCCAGCAGCTTCGGGGCCACGGGGGAGCTGTTTTTT. The chain couples TRBV7-2 to TRBJ2-2; D is possibly TRBD1 or TRBD2 (5 bases each). Deletions cut 3 bases from V and 8 bases from J, with 10 bases between. Germline V gives CDR1 SGHTA, CDR2 FQGNSA. This CDR3 comprises 13 residues.

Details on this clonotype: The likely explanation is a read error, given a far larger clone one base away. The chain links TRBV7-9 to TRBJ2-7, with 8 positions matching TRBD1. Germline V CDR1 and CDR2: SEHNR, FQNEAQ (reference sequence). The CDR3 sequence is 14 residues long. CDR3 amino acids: CASSSGQGTYEQSF. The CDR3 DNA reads TGTGCCAGCAGCTCCGGACAGGGCACCTACGAGCAGTCCTTC.

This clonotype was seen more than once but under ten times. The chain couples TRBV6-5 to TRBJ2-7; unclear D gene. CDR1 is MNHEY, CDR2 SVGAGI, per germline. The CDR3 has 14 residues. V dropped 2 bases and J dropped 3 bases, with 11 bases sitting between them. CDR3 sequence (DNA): TGTGCCAGCAGTTACCAGGACGGAGACTACGAGCAGTACTTC. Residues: CASSYQDGDYEQYF.

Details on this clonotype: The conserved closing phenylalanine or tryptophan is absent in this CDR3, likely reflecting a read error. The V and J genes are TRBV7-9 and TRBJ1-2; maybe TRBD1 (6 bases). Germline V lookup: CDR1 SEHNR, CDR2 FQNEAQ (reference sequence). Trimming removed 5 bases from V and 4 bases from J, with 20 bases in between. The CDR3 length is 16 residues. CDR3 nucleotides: TGTGCCAGCAGCAACAGTCAAAACAGGGTGATCTATGGCTACACCCTC. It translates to CASSNSQNRVIYGYTL.

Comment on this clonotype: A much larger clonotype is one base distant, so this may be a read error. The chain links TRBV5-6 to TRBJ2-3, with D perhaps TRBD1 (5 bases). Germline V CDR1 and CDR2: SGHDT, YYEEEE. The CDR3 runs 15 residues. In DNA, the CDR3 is TGTGCCAGCAGCACCGTACTCCTAAGCACAGGTACGCAGTATTTT. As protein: CASSTVLLSTGTQYF.

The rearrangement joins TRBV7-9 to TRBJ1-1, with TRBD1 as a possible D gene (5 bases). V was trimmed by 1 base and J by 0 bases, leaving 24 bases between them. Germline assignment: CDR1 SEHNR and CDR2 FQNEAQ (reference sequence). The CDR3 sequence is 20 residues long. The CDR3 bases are TGTGCCAGCAGCTTAGAGGAGGGTTGGGGGTTGGGCGGAATGAACACTGAAGCTTTCTTT. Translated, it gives CASSLEEGWGLGGMNTEAFF.

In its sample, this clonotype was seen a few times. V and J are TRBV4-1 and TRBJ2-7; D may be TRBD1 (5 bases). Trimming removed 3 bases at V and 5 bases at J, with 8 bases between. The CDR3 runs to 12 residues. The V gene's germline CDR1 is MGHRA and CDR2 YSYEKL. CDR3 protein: CASSQGRDEQYF. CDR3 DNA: TGCGCCAGCAGCCAGGGCAGGGACGAGCAGTACTTC.

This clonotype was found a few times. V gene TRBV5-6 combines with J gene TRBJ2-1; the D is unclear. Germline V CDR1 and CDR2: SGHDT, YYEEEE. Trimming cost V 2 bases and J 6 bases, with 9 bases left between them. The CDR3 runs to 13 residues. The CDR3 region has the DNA TGTGCCAGCAGCTTATGGGTCCTCAATGAGCAGTTCTTC. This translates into CASSLWVLNEQFF.

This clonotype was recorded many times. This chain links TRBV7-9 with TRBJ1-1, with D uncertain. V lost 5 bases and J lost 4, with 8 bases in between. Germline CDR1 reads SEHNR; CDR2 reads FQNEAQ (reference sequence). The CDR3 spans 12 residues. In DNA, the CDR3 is TGTGCCAGCAGCCCGGAGGGCACTGAAGCTTTCTTT. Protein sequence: CASSPEGTEAFF.

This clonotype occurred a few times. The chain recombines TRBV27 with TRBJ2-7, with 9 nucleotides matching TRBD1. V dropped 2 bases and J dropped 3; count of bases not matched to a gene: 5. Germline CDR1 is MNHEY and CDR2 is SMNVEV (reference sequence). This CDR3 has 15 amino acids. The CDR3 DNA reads TGTGCCAGCAGTTTAGTTACAGGGGGCATCTACGAGCAGTACTTC. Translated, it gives CASSLVTGGIYEQYF.

The CDR3 DNA reads as TGTGCCAGCGGCCCCGGACTAGCGGGAGGGGTGGACGAGCAGTACTTC. Amino acids: CASGPGLAGGVDEQYF. The gene calls are TRBV12-3 or TRBV12-4 and TRBJ2-7; 15 bases line up with TRBD2. After removal of 8 bases from V and 5 bases from J, the junction contained 10 bases not matched to a gene. The CDR3 consists of 16 residues.